This TCR beta chain was captured by sequencing in a study of identical twins. Study results and limitations: Models underestimated how often monozygotic twins shared out-of-frame TCR alpha. For out-of-frame alpha sequences shared by twins, low generation probability was in excess.

TCRdb analysed the 5' RACE reads with MiXCR anew, one entry per CDR3 protein. Of under 900,000 distinct CDR3 sequences detected, roughly 18% appear once; the ten largest clones hold around 14%. The CDR3 is 12 residues long. Per germline, CDR1 SQVTM and CDR2 ANQGSEA. V lost 2 bases and J lost 5, with 4 bases in between. As to this clonotype: Its specificity is unknown.

This same sample was also part of a study on T cells expressing NK-cell markers. Per that study: With respect to HCMV, most of the eight sequenced donors were seropositive, and one was seronegative. In a group of several donors, dominant NKG2C+ clonotypes represented about 1.0-7.5% of CD8+ T cells.

The source of this sequence is a woman aged 18-29 years in good health. Sequencing input: PBMCs. The chain recombines TRBV29-1 with TRBJ2-6, with no clear D. Here the CDR3 DNA reads TGCAGCGTTGAAATCCGGGCCAACGTCCTGACTTTC. Protein product: CSVEIRANVLTF.